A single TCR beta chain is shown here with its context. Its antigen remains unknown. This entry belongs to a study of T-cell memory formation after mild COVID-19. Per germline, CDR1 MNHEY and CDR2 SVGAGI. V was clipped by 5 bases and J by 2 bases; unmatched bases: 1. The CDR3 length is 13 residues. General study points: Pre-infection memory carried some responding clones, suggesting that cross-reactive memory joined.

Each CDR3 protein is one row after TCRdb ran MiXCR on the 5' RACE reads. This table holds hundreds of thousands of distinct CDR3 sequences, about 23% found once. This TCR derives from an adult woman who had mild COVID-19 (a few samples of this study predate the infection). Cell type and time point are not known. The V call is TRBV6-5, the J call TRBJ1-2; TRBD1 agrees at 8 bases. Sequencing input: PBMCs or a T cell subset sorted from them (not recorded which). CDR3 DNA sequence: TGTGCCAGCAGTAGACAGGGGAACTATGGCTACACCTTC. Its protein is CASSRQGNYGYTF.